Listed below are T cell receptor beta chains from one sample, sequenced in a study of identifying expanded T cells in peripheral blood. Generated by immunoSEQ multiplex PCR, the TCRdb table keeps only in-frame clones and is missing some. This table has about 89,000 clones, more than 70% appearing once. Sample: blood. All receptors come from a person between 18 and 75 years old in good health. The CDR3 runs from the conserved cysteine through the conserved F or W. The D gene is left open where the match is weak. The listing skips clone size in some rows; elsewhere it reads once, few, many or a size class.

d_call	v_call	j_call	clone_size	cdr3_aa	cdr3_nt
.	TRBV27	TRBJ1-4	once	CASSLRGARGEKLFF	TGTGCCAGCAGTTTAAGAGGGGCTCGGGGTGAAAAACTGTTTTTT
TRBD2	TRBV7-6	TRBJ2-1	.	CASSLAGEEGNEQFF	TGTGCCAGCAGCCTAGCGGGAGAAGAGGGCAATGAGCAGTTCTTC
.	TRBV6-4	TRBJ2-3	.	CASILDSGTDTQYF	TGTGCCAGCATCTTGGACAGTGGCACAGATACGCAGTATTTT
TRBD2	TRBV19	TRBJ2-1	.	CATRRTRHNEQFF	TGTGCCACCAGGCGGACTAGGCACAATGAGCAGTTCTTC
TRBD2	TRBV6-4	TRBJ2-3	few	CASSVTSGGTDTQYF	TGTGCCAGCAGTGTGACTAGCGGTGGCACAGATACGCAGTATTTT
.	TRBV11-2	TRBJ1-2	.	CASSLEGAGYTF	TGTGCCAGCAGCTTAGAAGGCGCGGGCTACACCTTC
.	TRBV6-5	TRBJ2-1	.	CASSYSRGGNEQFF	TGTGCCAGCAGTTACTCGAGAGGGGGCAATGAGCAGTTCTTC
.	TRBV6-5	TRBJ2-7	few	CASSSSDGSAEQYF	TGTGCCAGCAGTTCCTCGGACGGGTCAGCCGAGCAGTACTTC
.	TRBV15	TRBJ1-5	.	CATSRDGQPQHF	TGTGCCACCAGCAGAGATGGGCAGCCCCAGCATTTT
TRBD2	TRBV28	TRBJ2-5	.	CASSLWTSGEVQETQYF	TGTGCCAGCAGTTTATGGACTAGCGGGGAAGTGCAAGAGACCCAGTACTTC
TRBD1	TRBV6-5	TRBJ1-2	.	CASSRDSNYGYTF	TGTGCCAGCAGTCGGGACAGCAACTATGGCTACACCTTC
.	TRBV28	TRBJ1-5	.	CASSFFGRDQPQHF	TGTGCCAGCAGTTTTTTTGGGAGAGATCAGCCCCAGCATTTT
.	TRBV7-9	TRBJ1-2	once	CASSFAVVHGYTF	TGTGCCAGCAGCTTCGCGGTTGTCCATGGCTACACCTTC
.	TRBV5-4	TRBJ2-3	.	CASSYDSFTDTQYF	TGTGCCAGCAGCTATGACAGTTTCACAGATACGCAGTATTTT
.	TRBV7-2	TRBJ2-1	.	CASSLVAGNEQFF	TGTGCCAGCAGCTTAGTAGCAGGGAATGAGCAGTTCTTC
TRBD1	TRBV18	TRBJ1-5	.	CASSYDRDQPQHF	TGTGCCAGCTCATACGACAGGGATCAGCCCCAGCATTTT
TRBD2	TRBV14	TRBJ2-7	.	CASSPRLAGDHEQYF	TGTGCCAGCAGCCCACGACTAGCGGGAGACCACGAGCAGTACTTC
TRBD2	TRBV2	TRBJ2-5	.	CASSGLAGGRETQYF	TGTGCCAGCAGCGGACTAGCGGGGGGGCGAGAGACCCAGTACTTC
.	TRBV5-1	TRBJ2-5	.	CASSLVPDQETQYF	TGCGCCAGCAGCTTGGTCCCGGATCAGGAGACCCAGTACTTC
TRBD2	TRBV19	TRBJ2-6	.	CASSSPGLAETSGANVLTF	TGTGCCAGTAGTTCGCCGGGACTAGCGGAGACCTCTGGGGCCAACGTCCTGACTTTC
.	TRBV14	TRBJ2-1	.	CASSQGLQTPFF	TGTGCCAGCAGCCAAGGGCTCCAAACCCCGTTCTTC
.	TRBV30	TRBJ2-3	.	CAWSVQSVLTDTQYF	TGTGCCTGGAGTGTACAGAGCGTACTCACAGATACGCAGTATTTT
TRBD1	TRBV6-5	TRBJ2-7	.	CASSLDRGFSYEQYF	TGTGCCAGCAGTCTCGACAGGGGTTTCTCCTACGAGCAGTACTTC
.	TRBV5-1	TRBJ2-5	.	CASSFTGTQETQYF	TGCGCCAGCAGCTTTACCGGGACACAAGAGACCCAGTACTTC
.	TRBV27	TRBJ2-1	.	CASSLEHGSYNEQFF	TGTGCCAGCAGTTTAGAACACGGATCCTACAATGAGCAGTTCTTC
.	TRBV6-5	TRBJ2-6	once	CASNRAGANVLTF	TGTGCCAGCAATCGGGCTGGGGCCAACGTCCTGACTTTC
TRBD1	TRBV6-1	TRBJ2-1	.	CASSDRGHPNNEQFF	TGTGCCAGCAGTGATAGGGGGCACCCTAACAATGAGCAGTTCTTC
.	TRBV10-3	TRBJ2-3	.	CAISEDTDTQYF	TGTGCCATCAGTGAAGACACAGATACGCAGTATTTT
TRBD1	TRBV2	TRBJ2-2	once	CASSEEGDSRGELFF	TGTGCCAGCAGTGAGGAAGGGGACAGTCGCGGGGAGCTGTTTTTT
TRBD1	TRBV19	TRBJ2-1	.	CASSPPGQQYNEQFF	TGTGCCAGTAGTCCTCCGGGACAGCAGTACAATGAGCAGTTCTTC
.	TRBV6-1	TRBJ2-7	.	CASSLQGEQYF	TGTGCCAGCAGTCTACAAGGGGAGCAGTACTTC
TRBD2	TRBV25-1	TRBJ2-5	.	CASSEFGGRALETQYF	TGTGCCAGCAGTGAATTTGGCGGGAGGGCCTTGGAGACCCAGTACTTC
.	TRBV25-1	TRBJ2-2	.	CASRLGTGELFF	TGTGCCAGCAGGTTAGGGACCGGGGAGCTGTTTTTT
.	TRBV19	TRBJ2-1	.	CASSISWLTLSSYNEQFF	TGTGCCAGTAGTATTTCATGGTTGACTTTAAGCTCCTACAATGAGCAGTTCTTC
.	TRBV6-1	TRBJ2-7	.	CASKLSGEANEQYF	TGTGCCAGTAAACTTTCAGGGGAGGCGAACGAGCAGTACTTC
.	TRBV28	TRBJ1-2	few	CASSPVDGFYGYTF	TGTGCCAGCAGCCCTGTTGACGGATTCTATGGCTACACCTTC
TRBD2	TRBV27	TRBJ2-7	.	CASSPPGGVYEQYF	TGTGCCAGCTCCCCCCCGGGGGGGGTCTACGAGCAGTACTTC
TRBD1	TRBV7-2	TRBJ1-5	.	CASSPDRYDQPQHF	TGTGCCAGCAGCCCGGACAGGTACGATCAGCCCCAGCATTTT